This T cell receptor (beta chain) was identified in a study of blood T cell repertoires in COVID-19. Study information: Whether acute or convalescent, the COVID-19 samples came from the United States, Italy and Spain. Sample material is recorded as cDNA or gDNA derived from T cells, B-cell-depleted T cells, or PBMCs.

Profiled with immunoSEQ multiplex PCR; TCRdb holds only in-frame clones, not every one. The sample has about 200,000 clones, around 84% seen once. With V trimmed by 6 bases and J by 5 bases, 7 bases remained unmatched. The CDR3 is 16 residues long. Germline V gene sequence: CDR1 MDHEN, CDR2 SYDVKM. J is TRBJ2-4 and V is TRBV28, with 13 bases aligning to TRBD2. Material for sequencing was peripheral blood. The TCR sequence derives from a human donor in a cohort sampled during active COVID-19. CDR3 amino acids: CASRRTSGSGENIQYF. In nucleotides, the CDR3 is TGTGCCAGCAGGCGGACTAGCGGGAGTGGGGAAAACATTCAGTACTTC.